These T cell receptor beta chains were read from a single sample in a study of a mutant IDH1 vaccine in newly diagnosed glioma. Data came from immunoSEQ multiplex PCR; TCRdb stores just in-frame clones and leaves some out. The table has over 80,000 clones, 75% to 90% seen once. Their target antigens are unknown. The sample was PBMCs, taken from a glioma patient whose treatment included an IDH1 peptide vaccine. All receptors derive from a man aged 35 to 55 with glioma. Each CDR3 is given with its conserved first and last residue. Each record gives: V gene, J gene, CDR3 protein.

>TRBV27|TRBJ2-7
CASSSTAGERYEQYF
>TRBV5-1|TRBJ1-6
CASSKSGTGVHNSPLHF
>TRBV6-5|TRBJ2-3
CASSFRTSTDTQYF
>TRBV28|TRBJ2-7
CASRLGLAGMSVYEQYF
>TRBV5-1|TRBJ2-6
CASSILRGQGALGANVLTF
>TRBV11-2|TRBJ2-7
CASTLGRRYEQYF
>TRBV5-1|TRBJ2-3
CASTPSTGRDTQYF
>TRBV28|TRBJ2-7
CASSLSILRGTSGMTTYEQYF
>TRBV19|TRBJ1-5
CASSRGQAGQPQHF
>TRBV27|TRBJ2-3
CASSLQGSTDTQYF